This T cell receptor beta chain was profiled in a study of OX40 agonist ivuxolimab in advanced cancers. Across the whole study: Cohort: about 82% men, mean age about 62, aged roughly 23 to 79.

This table comes from immunoSEQ multiplex PCR, and its TCRdb copy is limited to in-frame clones, with some not included. The sample records over 15,000 clones, about three quarters being singletons. CDR1 is SGHTA, CDR2 FQGTGA, per germline. The CDR3 totals 14 residues. The V gene end was trimmed by 5 bases and the J gene end by 5 bases; junction bases not matched to a gene: 8. The sequence was collected from an adult with an advanced solid tumor such as melanoma, head and neck, liver or kidney cancer. Sequencing used CD4+ or CD8+ T cells sorted from blood, obtained in a trial of the OX40 agonist ivuxolimab. V gene TRBV7-3 combines with J gene TRBJ2-5; 7 bases line up with TRBD1. Here the CDR3 reads CASSPTGPGETQYF. The CDR3 coding sequence is TGTGCCAGCAGCCCGACAGGGCCCGGGGAGACCCAGTACTTC.